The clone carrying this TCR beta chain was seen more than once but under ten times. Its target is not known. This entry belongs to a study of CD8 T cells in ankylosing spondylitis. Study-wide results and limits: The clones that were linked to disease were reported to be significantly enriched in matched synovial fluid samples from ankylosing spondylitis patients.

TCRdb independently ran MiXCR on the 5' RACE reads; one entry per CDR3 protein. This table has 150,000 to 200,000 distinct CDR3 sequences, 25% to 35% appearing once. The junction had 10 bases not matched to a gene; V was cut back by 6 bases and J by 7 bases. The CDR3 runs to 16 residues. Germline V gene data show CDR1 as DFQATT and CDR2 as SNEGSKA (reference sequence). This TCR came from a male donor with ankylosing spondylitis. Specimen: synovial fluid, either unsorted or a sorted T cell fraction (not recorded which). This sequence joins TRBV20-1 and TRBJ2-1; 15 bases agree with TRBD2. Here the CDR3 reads CSAMGTSGGLRNEQFF. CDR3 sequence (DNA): TGCAGTGCCATGGGGACTAGCGGGGGGTTACGGAATGAGCAGTTCTTC.